This T cell receptor beta chain was retrieved from a study of blood T cell repertoires in COVID-19. Whole-study context: Samples representing acute and convalescent COVID-19 were sourced from the United States, Italy and Spain.

Comments on this clone: This sample also contains other DNA sequences that code for the same CDR3.

As processed by the authors: Nucleated cell counts were estimated from reference gene primer amplification. Generated by immunoSEQ multiplex PCR, the TCRdb table keeps only in-frame clones and is missing some. Clone size and the V and J calls come from that table; the DNA yielded D and trimming. The table includes hundreds of thousands of clones, roughly 90% detected once. Specimen: peripheral blood. This clonotype was sampled from a woman aged 25 to 45 with active or convalescent COVID-19.

CDR3 bases: TGCGCCAGCAGCCCCACGGGGAACACTGAAGCTTTCTTT. Protein: CASSPTGNTEAFF. The chain has TRBV5-1 and TRBJ1-1; no clear D gene. There are 13 residues in the CDR3. Between the trimmed V and J ends, which lost 4 bases and 1 base, there was a span of 8 bases. The germline gives CDR1 SGHRS, CDR2 YFSETQ.